Given below is one T cell receptor (beta chain) in context. No antigen is known for it. V gave up 1 base and J gave up 1 base, with 11 bases separating them. The CDR3 has 16 residues. The source of the sample is a study of CD8 T cells in ankylosing spondylitis. Broader study findings: Disease-associated clones were reportedly significantly overrepresented in matched ankylosing spondylitis synovial fluid. Blood from ankylosing spondylitis patients appeared to carry a characteristic roughly 8-variant TCR beta motif.

In TCRdb, the 5' RACE reads were re-called with MiXCR into one record per CDR3 protein. Of fewer than 450,000 distinct CDR3 sequences detected, more than 15% appear once; the ten largest clones hold approximately 1%. The specimen sequenced was blood, either unsorted or a sorted T cell fraction (not recorded which). The source is a male donor with ankylosing spondylitis. The chain is built from TRBV12-3 or TRBV12-4 and TRBJ1-5; perhaps TRBD1 as D (5 bases). The CDR3 sequence: CASSLVGPTSNQPQHF. The CDR3 DNA follows: TGTGCCAGCAGTTTAGTGGGACCGACAAGCAATCAGCCCCAGCATTTT.